This TCR beta chain was captured in a study of T-cell reconstitution after alpha-beta-depleted transplantation in children. The sample holds many counts of this clonotype. Unique molecular identifiers were built into the TCRbeta library. Each CDR3 protein gets one entry after TCRdb re-called the PCR reads with MiXCR. Of about 170,000 distinct CDR3 sequences listed, around 10% are singletons. This CDR3 has 15 residues. Per germline, CDR1 SGHNT and CDR2 YYREEE (reference sequence). J lost 6 bases, V lost 1 base, and 8 bases had no gene match. V usage is TRBV5-4 and J usage is TRBJ2-7, with TRBD2 identical over 9 bases. The clonotype was recovered from a boy younger than 10 with acute myeloid leukemia, due to receive a stem cell transplant. The material was PBMCs, obtained before TCRalphabeta/CD19-depleted stem cell transplant. The CDR3 DNA follows: TGTGCCAGCAGCTTGTCTGTCGCTAGCGGGACCGAGCAGTACTTC. This translates into CASSLSVASGTEQYF.